The clone carrying this T cell receptor beta chain appeared many times. Its antigen is as yet unknown. The record originates from a study of T-cell reconstitution after alpha-beta-depleted transplantation in children. Notes on the study in general: Fresh T-cell production supplied most of the T-cell counts and diversity seen one year after transplant. Surviving recipient cells, namely T cells and thymic progenitors, were the source of high day-60 TCRbeta diversity in some patients. Reportedly, roughly two months post-transplant, alpha-beta T cells arose from several hundred expanded graft clones.

Library preparation (for TCRbeta) was performed with unique molecular identifiers. TCRdb re-called the PCR reads with MiXCR, one entry per CDR3 protein. The repertoire holds 140,000 or so distinct CDR3 sequences, around 8.8% seen once, with less than 20% in the top ten. This specimen was PBMCs, mostly from graft donor cells, taken 180 days after TCRalphabeta/CD19-depleted stem cell transplant. The TCR originated in a female patient under 10 years old who had a stem cell transplant for congenital amegakaryocytic thrombocytopenia, so the T cells may come from the graft donor.

The CDR3 here is CATLVIGLRNEQFF. The DNA of the CDR3 is TGTGCTACACTGGTGATCGGGCTCCGCAATGAGCAGTTCTTC. The V and J genes are TRBV28 and TRBJ2-1, with D unclear. Germline V CDR1 and CDR2: MDHEN, SYDVKM. The CDR3 is 14 residues long. The entire variable domain, with the rest obtained from reference TRBV28 and TRBJ2-1, is as follows: DVKVTQSSRYLVKRTGEKVFLECVQDMDHENMFWYRQDPGLGLRLIYFSYDVKMKEKGDIPEGYSVSREKKERFSLILESASTNQTSMYLCATLVIGLRNEQFFGPGTRLTVL.